A selection of T cell receptor beta chains follows, all from one sample in a study of Graves' ophthalmopathy and Graves' hyperthyroidism. TCRdb ran MiXCR on the multiplex PCR reads and lists one entry per CDR3 protein. The sample yields 30,000 to 50,000 distinct CDR3 sequences, 50% seen once. The sequenced material came from peripheral blood. These receptors all come from an adult woman with stable Graves' hyperthyroidism. Both conserved end residues are part of each CDR3. Fields, in order: CDR3 DNA, CDR3 protein, D gene, clone size, V gene, J gene. D genes are given only for firm matches. A row's size may be missing; if present it is once, few, many or a size class.

DNA: TGCAGCGTCGTGACAGGGGGCGCATCTGGCTACACCTTC
CDR3: CSVVTGGASGYTF
D: TRBD1
size: NA
V: TRBV20-1
J: TRBJ1-2

DNA: TGTGCCACCAGCAGAGCTGTCGGGGAGGGAGGTAAAAACAATCAGCCCCAGCATTTT
CDR3: CATSRAVGEGGKNNQPQHF
D: NA
size: NA
V: TRBV15
J: TRBJ1-5

DNA: TGCAGCGTTGTCAGTCCAGGGCCTGCCGGGGAGCTGTTTTTT
CDR3: CSVVSPGPAGELFF
D: NA
size: NA
V: TRBV29-1
J: TRBJ2-2

DNA: TGCGCCAGCAGCCAATACGGGAGTGAGGAAGAGCAGTACTTC
CDR3: CASSQYGSEEEQYF
D: NA
size: NA
V: TRBV4-1
J: TRBJ2-7

DNA: TGTGCCAGCAGCCTATCTACAGGGTATAATTCACCCCTCCACTTT
CDR3: CASSLSTGYNSPLHF
D: NA
size: NA
V: TRBV7-9
J: TRBJ1-6

DNA: TGTGCCAGCAGTCCCGGGACAGGGGACTACGAGCAGTACTTC
CDR3: CASSPGTGDYEQYF
D: TRBD1
size: NA
V: TRBV7-8
J: TRBJ2-7

DNA: TGCAGTGCCCAGACAGGGCACACTGAAGCTTTCTTT
CDR3: CSAQTGHTEAFF
D: TRBD1
size: NA
V: TRBV20-1
J: TRBJ1-1

DNA: TGTGCCAGCAGCTTAGGTCAGGCCCTAGGCTACACCTTC
CDR3: CASSLGQALGYTF
D: NA
size: NA
V: TRBV11-2
J: TRBJ1-2

DNA: TGCAGTGCAAGGACTAGCGGGGGGACCTACGAGCAGTACTTC
CDR3: CSARTSGGTYEQYF
D: TRBD2
size: NA
V: TRBV20-1
J: TRBJ2-7

DNA: TGCAGTGCCGAGGGGTCTAGCGGGAGAGGGGGCGAGCAGTACTTC
CDR3: CSAEGSSGRGGEQYF
D: TRBD2
size: NA
V: TRBV20-1
J: TRBJ2-7

DNA: TGTGCCAGCAGTGATTACACCGGGGAGCTGTTTTTT
CDR3: CASSDYTGELFF
D: NA
size: many
V: TRBV2
J: TRBJ2-2

DNA: TGTGCCAGCAGCCGGACTAGCGGGAGAGGCCACGAGCAGTACTTC
CDR3: CASSRTSGRGHEQYF
D: TRBD2
size: many
V: TRBV2
J: TRBJ2-7

DNA: TGCAGTGCTAGGGACAGGGAGTACACTGAGGCTATCTTT
CDR3: CSARDREYTEAIF
D: TRBD1
size: NA
V: TRBV20-1
J: TRBJ1-1

DNA: TGTGCCAGCACTGGCAGGGGGAACACTGAAGCTTTCTTT
CDR3: CASTGRGNTEAFF
D: NA
size: NA
V: TRBV6-5
J: TRBJ1-1

DNA: TGCAGTGCTAAGGGTACTATCTACGAGCAGTACTTC
CDR3: CSAKGTIYEQYF
D: NA
size: medium-sized
V: TRBV20-1
J: TRBJ2-7

DNA: TGTGCCATCAGCAGCAGGGGGCTCCAAGAGACCCAGTACTTC
CDR3: CAISSRGLQETQYF
D: TRBD1
size: NA
V: TRBV10-3
J: TRBJ2-5

DNA: TGCAGTGCTAGGGACAGGGAAGGCACTGAAGCTTTCTTT
CDR3: CSARDREGTEAFF
D: TRBD1
size: NA
V: TRBV20-1
J: TRBJ1-1

DNA: TGCAGTGCTAGAGTTCGCGGCACAGATACGCAGTATTTT
CDR3: CSARVRGTDTQYF
D: NA
size: many
V: TRBV20-1
J: TRBJ2-3

DNA: TGTGCCAGCAGTGACGATTTCGGCGAGCAGTACTTC
CDR3: CASSDDFGEQYF
D: NA
size: NA
V: TRBV2
J: TRBJ2-7

DNA: TGCAGTGCTAGCGGGATTCAGTTTATAAGGCAGTACTTC
CDR3: CSASGIQFIRQYF
D: NA
size: many
V: TRBV20-1
J: TRBJ2-7

DNA: TGTGCCAGCAGCTTCCAAACCGGGACAGGGCCTTCACCCCTCCACTTT
CDR3: CASSFQTGTGPSPLHF
D: TRBD1
size: many
V: TRBV5-8
J: TRBJ1-6

DNA: TGTGCCAGCAGCCTATCGGACAGGGCCCCGGGCACTGAAGCTTTCTTT
CDR3: CASSLSDRAPGTEAFF
D: TRBD1
size: many
V: TRBV7-8
J: TRBJ1-1

DNA: TGCAGTGCCGAGGGGTCTAGCGGGATGCCGCAGTACTTC
CDR3: CSAEGSSGMPQYF
D: TRBD2
size: NA
V: TRBV20-1
J: TRBJ2-7

DNA: TGTGCCAGCAGCCCAGCGGACAGGGCAGAGACCCAGTACTTC
CDR3: CASSPADRAETQYF
D: TRBD1
size: NA
V: TRBV9
J: TRBJ2-5

DNA: TGTGCCAGCAGCCGAGGACAGGAAATCTCTGGAAACACCATATATTTT
CDR3: CASSRGQEISGNTIYF
D: TRBD1
size: NA
V: TRBV16
J: TRBJ1-3

DNA: TGTGCCTGCAGTTCCGCGATGGGCAATCAGCCCCAGCATTTT
CDR3: CACSSAMGNQPQHF
D: NA
size: many
V: TRBV30
J: TRBJ1-5

DNA: TGCAGTGCTAGGGGTGGACTAGCGGGAGTGGGGTACGAGCAGTACTTC
CDR3: CSARGGLAGVGYEQYF
D: TRBD2
size: NA
V: TRBV20-1
J: TRBJ2-7

DNA: TGTGCCTGGAGGTTTCTAGGTGAAAAACTGTTTTTT
CDR3: CAWRFLGEKLFF
D: NA
size: many
V: TRBV30
J: TRBJ1-4

DNA: TGCGCCAGCAGCCCCGGGACAGGGCCTTCACCCCTCCACTTT
CDR3: CASSPGTGPSPLHF
D: TRBD1
size: NA
V: TRBV5-1
J: TRBJ1-6

DNA: TGTGCCAGCTCCTGGCTAGCGGGCTCCTACGAGCAGTACTTC
CDR3: CASSWLAGSYEQYF
D: TRBD2
size: NA
V: TRBV7-9
J: TRBJ2-7

DNA: TGTGCCAGCCCGGCGGCCGAGCAGTACTTC
CDR3: CASPAAEQYF
D: NA
size: NA
V: TRBV7-3
J: TRBJ2-7

DNA: TGTGCCAGCAGTCCACCGGGGCCAAATGAAAAACTGTTTTTT
CDR3: CASSPPGPNEKLFF
D: NA
size: NA
V: TRBV2
J: TRBJ1-4

DNA: TGTGCCAGCAGCCACCTGGGACAGATTGTGGCTTTCTTT
CDR3: CASSHLGQIVAFF
D: TRBD1
size: many
V: TRBV6-2/TRBV6-3
J: TRBJ1-1

DNA: TGCAGTGCTAGGCCTGAGAGCTCCTACGAGCAGTACTTC
CDR3: CSARPESSYEQYF
D: NA
size: many
V: TRBV20-1
J: TRBJ2-7

DNA: TGCAGCCCCAGGGACAGGGGCTACTCTGGGGCCAACGTCCTGACTTTC
CDR3: CSPRDRGYSGANVLTF
D: TRBD1
size: many
V: TRBV29-1
J: TRBJ2-6

DNA: TGTGCCAGTAGCGCCGGGACAGGCTCCTACGAGCAGTACTTC
CDR3: CASSAGTGSYEQYF
D: TRBD1
size: NA
V: TRBV19
J: TRBJ2-7

DNA: TGTGCCAGCTCACCAGCCCCACAGGACACTAAAGCTTTCTTT
CDR3: CASSPAPQDTKAFF
D: NA
size: once
V: TRBV19
J: TRBJ1-1

DNA: TGTGCCAGCAGCTTAGAACCAGGGAACAATGGCTACACCTTC
CDR3: CASSLEPGNNGYTF
D: NA
size: NA
V: TRBV7-2
J: TRBJ1-2

DNA: TGTGCCATAAGGGACAGGGAAAATTCACCCCTCCACTTT
CDR3: CAIRDRENSPLHF
D: TRBD1
size: few
V: TRBV10-3
J: TRBJ1-6

DNA: TGTGCCAGCAGCTTAGGGACAGGGACGGCGGAACTGTTTTTT
CDR3: CASSLGTGTAELFF
D: TRBD1
size: NA
V: TRBV7-8
J: TRBJ1-4

DNA: TGTGCCAGCAGTCCTATCGCAGGGTCAAACACTGAAGCTTTCTTT
CDR3: CASSPIAGSNTEAFF
D: NA
size: many
V: TRBV12-3/TRBV12-4
J: TRBJ1-1

DNA: TGTGCCATCTTAACCGGGACAGTCAATGAAAAACTGTTTTTT
CDR3: CAILTGTVNEKLFF
D: TRBD1
size: many
V: TRBV6-1
J: TRBJ1-4

DNA: TGTGCCAGCAGCGCCGGGACAGGGGGTTCCGAGCAGTACTTC
CDR3: CASSAGTGGSEQYF
D: TRBD1
size: NA
V: TRBV7-2
J: TRBJ2-7

DNA: TGTGCCAGCAGCCCCGTGGGAGCCAACTATGGCTACACCTTC
CDR3: CASSPVGANYGYTF
D: NA
size: many
V: TRBV28
J: TRBJ1-2

DNA: TGCAGCGTTGCAGTCCGGGCCGGGGCTGAAAAACTGTTTTTT
CDR3: CSVAVRAGAEKLFF
D: NA
size: NA
V: TRBV29-1
J: TRBJ1-4

DNA: TGTGCCAGCAGTTTCAACTCTGGAAACACCATATATTTT
CDR3: CASSFNSGNTIYF
D: NA
size: many
V: TRBV28
J: TRBJ1-3

DNA: TGTGCCAGCAGCCCGGGAGACCTAGAGACCCAGCACTTC
CDR3: CASSPGDLETQHF
D: NA
size: NA
V: TRBV7-9
J: TRBJ2-5

DNA: TGTGCCAGCAGCTTCGGGGCTAGCGGGGGACGCGAGCAGTACTTC
CDR3: CASSFGASGGREQYF
D: TRBD2
size: NA
V: TRBV7-9
J: TRBJ2-7

DNA: TGTGCCAGCAGGGGGACAGGGGGTGACTATGGCTACACCTTC
CDR3: CASRGTGGDYGYTF
D: TRBD1
size: many
V: TRBV2
J: TRBJ1-2

DNA: TGCAGCTTGTTAGGTATGAACACTGAAGCTTTCTTT
CDR3: CSLLGMNTEAFF
D: NA
size: few
V: TRBV29-1
J: TRBJ1-1

DNA: TGCAGTGCAGGGACTAGCGGGAGTGGGGAGACCCAGTACTTC
CDR3: CSAGTSGSGETQYF
D: TRBD2
size: few
V: TRBV20-1
J: TRBJ2-5

DNA: TGTGCCAGCAGCAGAGTGGTAGCAGGGTACAATGAGCAGTTCTTC
CDR3: CASSRVVAGYNEQFF
D: NA
size: few
V: TRBV7-3
J: TRBJ2-1

DNA: TGTGCCAGCAGTTACGATGCGCGGAGGAACACCGGGGAGCTGTTTTTT
CDR3: CASSYDARRNTGELFF
D: NA
size: many
V: TRBV6-2/TRBV6-3
J: TRBJ2-2

DNA: TGTGCCAGCAGCTTCGGACTAGCGGGAGTGAACTACGAGCAGTACTTC
CDR3: CASSFGLAGVNYEQYF
D: TRBD2
size: NA
V: TRBV7-6
J: TRBJ2-7

DNA: TGCAGTGCTGAGTCCGGGGCCTCCTACGAGCAGTACTTC
CDR3: CSAESGASYEQYF
D: NA
size: many
V: TRBV20-1
J: TRBJ2-7